This TCR beta chain was captured in a study of shared clonotypes between healthy human individuals. In regard to this clone: What it binds is not known.

Profiled with immunoSEQ multiplex PCR; TCRdb holds only in-frame clones, not every one. The sample yields some 500,000 clones, 90% to 96% seen once. The CDR3 totals 18 residues. Germline V CDR1 and CDR2: SGDLS, YYNGEE. V shed 0 bases, J shed 4 bases, and the junction held 9 bases outside the gene matches. All donors were Caucasian adults living in Nashville, Tennessee. Splitting the CD4+ cells yielded a CD45RA+ naive subset and a CD45RA-negative memory subset. The study's findings and limits: Non-shared clonotypes had lower generation probabilities than clonotypes shared by all four sorted-subset donors. Sharing across four donors was highest in naive CD4 (roughly 5%) and lowest in memory CD8 (roughly 0.4%).

Sequencing used naive CD4+ T cells sorted from blood. As to subset: CD45RA+ positively selected. This TCR was recovered from a woman in her thirties in good health. V gene TRBV9 combines with J gene TRBJ2-1; TRBD1 agrees at 11 bases. The CDR3 spells CASSVGTGGTMGYNEQFF. Here the CDR3 DNA reads TGTGCCAGCAGCGTAGGGACAGGGGGCACGATGGGGTACAATGAGCAGTTCTTC.